One sample yielded the 9 T cell receptor beta chains listed below, sequenced in a study of blood T cells in healthy people across ages. Primers used in a second PCR of roughly 7 to 11 cycles were a sample-barcoded 5' primer and a J-beta primer mix. TCRdb recomputed calls from the 5' RACE reads with MiXCR, one row per CDR3 protein. The data contain almost 550,000 distinct CDR3 sequences, less than 25% of them singletons. These sequences were also reported in another study, on T cells of mothers and their children.

Sequencing was carried out using blood. These receptors all stem from a boy between 10 and 17 years old in good health.

The chain uses TRBV7-2 and TRBJ1-5, with D unclear. V lost 11 bases to trimming and J lost 1 base, with 12 bases between them. CDR1 SGHTA and CDR2 FQGNSA come from the germline V gene. This CDR3 has 13 amino acids. As DNA, the CDR3 is TGTGCCGGCGGCCAGATAAGCAATCAGCCCCAGCATTTT. Its translation: CAGGQISNQPQHF.

The CDR3 here is CASSRGSGNEKLFF. The CDR3 nucleotides are TGCGCCAGCAGCCGGGGCTCAGGGAATGAAAAACTGTTTTTT. This rearrangement joins TRBV5-1 to TRBJ1-4; perhaps TRBD1 as D (5 bases). This CDR3 contains 14 residues. Trimming left V 4 bases short and J 5 bases short, with 12 bases between. CDR1 and CDR2 (germline): SGHRS, YFSETQ.

V is TRBV5-1 and J is TRBJ2-7; no clear D. The CDR3 consists of 12 residues. Germline CDR1 and CDR2: SGHRS and YFSETQ. Trimming removed 2 bases from V and 3 bases from J, with 6 bases in between. In nucleotides, the CDR3 is TGCGCCAGCAGCTTTCAGGACTACGAGCAGTACTTC. Protein sequence: CASSFQDYEQYF.

This clonotype was counted a few times. This CDR3 reads CASRDRTGYQPQHF. CDR3 coding DNA: TGTGCCAGCAGGGATCGGACAGGGTATCAGCCCCAGCATTTT. This sequence joins TRBV6-1 and TRBJ1-5, with TRBD1 identical over 8 bases. Losses at the gene ends were 6 bases for V and 5 bases for J; bases not matched to a gene: 6. The CDR3 totals 14 residues. The germline gives CDR1 MNHNS, CDR2 SASEGT.

This chain connects TRBV11-2 to TRBJ2-5; 8 positions match TRBD1. This CDR3 has 15 residues. Unmatched junction bases numbered 11, after V lost 7 bases and J lost 4 bases. Germline CDR1 is SGHAT and CDR2 is FQNNGV. The CDR3 reads CASTPGTGGGETQYF. The CDR3 bases are TGTGCCAGCACCCCGGGTACAGGGGGAGGAGAGACCCAGTACTTC.

The chain carries TRBV27 and TRBJ2-1; the match to TRBD1 covers 7 bases. Per the germline V gene, CDR1 is MNHEY and CDR2 is SMNVEV (reference sequence). This CDR3 spans 14 amino acids. The J segment lost 6 bases and the V segment lost 6 bases, leaving 8 bases of the junction unmatched. The chain's CDR3 is CASSYRPGGNEQFF. Written as DNA, the CDR3 is TGTGCCAGCAGCTATCGACCAGGGGGCAATGAGCAGTTCTTC.

With regard to this clonotype: One junction end does not reproduce the germline sequence, and a read error may be involved. The chain carries TRBV7-7 and TRBJ2-1; 12 bases match TRBD2. CDR3 length equals 18 residues. The germline V gene has CDR1 SSHAT and CDR2 FNYEAQ (reference sequence). The CDR3 here is CASSSPWGGLAGYNEQFF. The CDR3, as DNA: TGTGCTAGCAGCTCTCCGTGGGGGGGACTAGCGGGTTACAATGAGCAGTTCTTC.

The chain uses TRBV7-6 and TRBJ2-5; 11 bases align to TRBD2. Germline V CDR1 and CDR2: SGHVS, FNYEAQ. V dropped 1 base and J dropped 4; count of bases not matched to a gene: 14. This CDR3 comprises 19 residues. CDR3 sequence (DNA): TGTGCCAGCAGCTTAGGGCGCCGCCAACTAGCGGGAGAGGGAGAGACCCAGTACTTC. Translation gives CASSLGRRQLAGEGETQYF.

This rearrangement joins TRBV20-1 to TRBJ2-6; D is perhaps TRBD1 (5 bases). V was cut by 6 bases and J by 0 bases, with 12 bases left in between. This CDR3 has 15 residues. Germline V gene sequence: CDR1 DFQATT, CDR2 SNEGSKA (reference sequence). DNA for the CDR3: TGCAGTGCGGGGCCGGGCACCTCTGGGGCCAACGTCCTGACTTTC. Translation gives CSAGPGTSGANVLTF.